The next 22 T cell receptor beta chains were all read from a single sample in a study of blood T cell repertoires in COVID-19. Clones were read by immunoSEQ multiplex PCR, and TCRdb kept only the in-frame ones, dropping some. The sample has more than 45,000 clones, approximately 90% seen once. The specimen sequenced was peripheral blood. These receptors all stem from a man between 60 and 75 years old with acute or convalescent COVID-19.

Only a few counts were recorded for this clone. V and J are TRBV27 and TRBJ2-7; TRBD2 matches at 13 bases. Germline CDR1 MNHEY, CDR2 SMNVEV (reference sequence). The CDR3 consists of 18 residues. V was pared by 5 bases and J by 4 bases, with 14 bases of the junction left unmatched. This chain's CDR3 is CASSPLPGTSGTSYEQYF. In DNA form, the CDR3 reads TGTGCCAGCAGTCCCCTCCCCGGGACTAGCGGGACTAGTTACGAGCAGTACTTC.

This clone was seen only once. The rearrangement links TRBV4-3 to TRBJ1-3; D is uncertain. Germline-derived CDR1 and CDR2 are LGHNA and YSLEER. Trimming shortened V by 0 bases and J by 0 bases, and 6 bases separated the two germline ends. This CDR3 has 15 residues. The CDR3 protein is CASSQDASSGNTIYF. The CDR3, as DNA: TGCGCCAGCAGCCAAGACGCGAGCTCTGGAAACACCATATATTTT.

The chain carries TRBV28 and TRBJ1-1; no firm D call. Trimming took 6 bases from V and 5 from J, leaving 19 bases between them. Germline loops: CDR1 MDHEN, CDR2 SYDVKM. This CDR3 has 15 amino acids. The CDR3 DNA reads TGTGCCAGCAGCCGAAACACCGGTCGGGGTACTGAAGCTTTCTTT. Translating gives CASSRNTGRGTEAFF.

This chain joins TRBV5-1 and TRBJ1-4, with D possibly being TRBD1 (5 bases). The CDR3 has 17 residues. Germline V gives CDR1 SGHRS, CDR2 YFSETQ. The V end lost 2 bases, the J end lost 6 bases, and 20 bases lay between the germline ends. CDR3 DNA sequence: TGCGCCAGCAGCTTAAGATGGGAATACCAAGGGGATGAAAAACTGTTTTTT. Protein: CASSLRWEYQGDEKLFF.

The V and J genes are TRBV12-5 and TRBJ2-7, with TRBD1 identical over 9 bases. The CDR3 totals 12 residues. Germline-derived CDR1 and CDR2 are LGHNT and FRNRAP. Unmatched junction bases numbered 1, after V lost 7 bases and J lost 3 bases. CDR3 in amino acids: CASAGQGYEQYF. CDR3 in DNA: TGTGCTAGTGCGGGACAGGGCTACGAGCAGTACTTC.

This chain's CDR3 is CASSQEGSGSYEQFF. DNA for the CDR3: TGCGCCAGCAGCCAAGAAGGTAGCGGGAGCTATGAGCAGTTCTTC. The chain recombines TRBV4-3 with TRBJ2-1, with TRBD2 matching over 9 bases. The CDR3 contains 15 residues. CDR1 and CDR2 (germline): LGHNA, YSLEER. The J segment lost 8 bases and the V segment lost 0 bases, leaving 5 bases of the junction unmatched.

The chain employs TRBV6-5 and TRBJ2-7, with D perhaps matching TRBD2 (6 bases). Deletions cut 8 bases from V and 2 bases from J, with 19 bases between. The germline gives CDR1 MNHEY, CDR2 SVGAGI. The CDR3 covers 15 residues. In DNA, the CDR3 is TGTGCCAGCTCCTCCCCCGGGGGAAGAGCCTACGAGCAGTACTTC. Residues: CASSSPGGRAYEQYF.

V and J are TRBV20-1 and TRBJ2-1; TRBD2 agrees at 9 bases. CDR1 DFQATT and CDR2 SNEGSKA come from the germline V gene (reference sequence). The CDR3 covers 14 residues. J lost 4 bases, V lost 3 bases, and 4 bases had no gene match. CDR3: CSASISGGYNEQFF. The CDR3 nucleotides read TGCAGTGCTAGTATTAGCGGGGGATACAATGAGCAGTTCTTC.

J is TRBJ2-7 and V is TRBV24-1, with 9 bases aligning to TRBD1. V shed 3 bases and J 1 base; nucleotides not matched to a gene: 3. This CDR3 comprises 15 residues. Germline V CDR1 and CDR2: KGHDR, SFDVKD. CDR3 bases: TGTGCCACCAGTGATCCCGGGACAGGGTCCTACGAGCAGTACTTC. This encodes CATSDPGTGSYEQYF.

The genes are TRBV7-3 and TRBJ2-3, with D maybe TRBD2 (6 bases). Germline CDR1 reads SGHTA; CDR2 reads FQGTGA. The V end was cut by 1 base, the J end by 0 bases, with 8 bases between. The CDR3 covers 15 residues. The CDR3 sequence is CASSLRDFSTDTQYF. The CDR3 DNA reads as TGTGCCAGCAGCTTAAGGGACTTCAGCACAGATACGCAGTATTTT.

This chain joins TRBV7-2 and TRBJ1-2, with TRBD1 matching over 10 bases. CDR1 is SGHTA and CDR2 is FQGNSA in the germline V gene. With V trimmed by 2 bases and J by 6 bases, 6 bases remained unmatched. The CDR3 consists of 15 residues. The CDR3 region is CASSLRTGGEHGYTF. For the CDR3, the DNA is TGTGCCAGCAGCTTACGGACAGGGGGAGAACATGGCTACACCTTC.

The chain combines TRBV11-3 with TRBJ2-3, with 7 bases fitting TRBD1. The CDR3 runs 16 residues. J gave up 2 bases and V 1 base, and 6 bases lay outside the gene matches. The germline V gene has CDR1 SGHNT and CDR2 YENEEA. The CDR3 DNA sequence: TGTGCCAGCAGCTTAGGACGGGACAGTTCCACAGATACGCAGTATTTT. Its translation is CASSLGRDSSTDTQYF.

This CDR3 reads CAWAGGREQYF. The CDR3 DNA reads TGTGCCTGGGCCGGGGGGCGCGAGCAGTACTTC. The J gene is TRBJ2-7, the V gene TRBV30; tentatively, D is TRBD2 (7 bases). V was clipped by 5 bases and J by 6 bases, with 11 bases between them. This CDR3 region has 11 residues. Per germline, CDR1 GTSNPN and CDR2 SVGIG (reference sequence).

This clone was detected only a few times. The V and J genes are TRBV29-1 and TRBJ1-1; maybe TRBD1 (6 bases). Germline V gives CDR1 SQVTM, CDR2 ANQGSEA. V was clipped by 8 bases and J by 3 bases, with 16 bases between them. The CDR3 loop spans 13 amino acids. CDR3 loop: CSCRTAIDTEAFF. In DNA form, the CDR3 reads TGCAGCTGCCGGACAGCGATAGACACTGAAGCTTTCTTT.

CDR3 sequence reads: CASSMWGASGANVLTF. Here the CDR3 DNA reads TGTGCCAGTAGTATGTGGGGAGCGTCTGGGGCCAACGTCCTGACTTTC. The chain combines TRBV19 with TRBJ2-6; D might be TRBD2 (5 bases). The germline V gene has CDR1 LNHDA and CDR2 SQIVND (reference sequence). The V end was cut by 3 bases, the J end by 1 base, with 10 bases between. CDR3 length: 16 amino acids.

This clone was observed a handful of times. For the CDR3, the DNA is TGTGCCAGCAGCCATACCATCGGAGGGCCCAATACCGGGGAGCTGTTTTTT. Translating it yields CASSHTIGGPNTGELFF. The chain employs TRBV14 and TRBJ2-2; a weak D match, TRBD2 (6 bases). Looked up from germline, CDR1 is SGHDN and CDR2 is FVKESK. The CDR3 covers 17 residues. Deletions cut 3 bases from V and 5 bases from J, with 19 bases between.

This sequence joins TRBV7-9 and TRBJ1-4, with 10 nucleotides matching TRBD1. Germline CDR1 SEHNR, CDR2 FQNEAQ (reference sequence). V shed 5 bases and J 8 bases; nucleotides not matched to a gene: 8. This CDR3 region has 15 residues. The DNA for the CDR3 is TGTGCCAGCAGCACACTAGGGGACAGGGGAGAAAAACTGTTTTTT. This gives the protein CASSTLGDRGEKLFF.

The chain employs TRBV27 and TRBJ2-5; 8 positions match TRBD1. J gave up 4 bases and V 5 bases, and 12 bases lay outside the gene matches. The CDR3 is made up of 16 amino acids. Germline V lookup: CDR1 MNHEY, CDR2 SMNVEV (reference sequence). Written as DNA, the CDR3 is TGTGCCAGCAGTGGGGGGACAGGATGGCCCAGAGAGACCCAGTACTTC. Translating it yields CASSGGTGWPRETQYF.

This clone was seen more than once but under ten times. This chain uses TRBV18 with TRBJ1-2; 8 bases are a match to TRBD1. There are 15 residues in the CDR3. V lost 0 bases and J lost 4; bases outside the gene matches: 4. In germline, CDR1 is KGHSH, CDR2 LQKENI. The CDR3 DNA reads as TGTGCCAGCTCACCACCCCCAGGGGGCGGCTATGGCTACACCTTC. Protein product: CASSPPPGGGYGYTF.

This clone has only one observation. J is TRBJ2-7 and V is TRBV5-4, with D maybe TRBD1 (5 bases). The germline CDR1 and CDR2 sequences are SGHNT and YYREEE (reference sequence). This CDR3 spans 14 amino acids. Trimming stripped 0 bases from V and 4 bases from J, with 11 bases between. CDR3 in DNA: TGTGCCAGCAGCTTGGGGGTCAGGGCTTACGAGCAGTACTTC. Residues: CASSLGVRAYEQYF.

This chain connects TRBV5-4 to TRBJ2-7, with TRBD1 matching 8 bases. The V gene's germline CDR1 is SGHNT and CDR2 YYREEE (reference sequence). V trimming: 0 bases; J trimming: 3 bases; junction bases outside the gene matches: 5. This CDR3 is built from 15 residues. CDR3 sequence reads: CASSLGDRSFYEQYF. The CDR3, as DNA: TGTGCCAGCAGCTTGGGGGACAGGTCGTTCTACGAGCAGTACTTC. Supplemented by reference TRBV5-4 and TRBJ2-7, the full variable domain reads ETGVTQSPTHLIKTRGQQVTLRCSSQSGHNTVSWYQQALGQGPQFIFQYYREEENGRGNFPPRFSGLQFPNYSSELNVNALELDDSALYLCASSLGDRSFYEQYFGPGTRLTVT.

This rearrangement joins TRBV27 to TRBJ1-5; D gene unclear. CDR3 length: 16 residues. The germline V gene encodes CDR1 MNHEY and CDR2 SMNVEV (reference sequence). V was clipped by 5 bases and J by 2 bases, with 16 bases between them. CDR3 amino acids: CASSPHTGAGNQPQHF. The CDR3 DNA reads TGTGCCAGCAGTCCCCACACCGGAGCGGGCAATCAGCCCCAGCATTTT.